This record covers a single TCR beta chain. RNA transcripts served as the template for amplifying TCR beta CDR3 regions. RT-PCR in the first round (using the HTBI primer set) targeted the TCR CDR3. TCRdb re-derived calls from the multiplex PCR reads in MiXCR, one entry per CDR3 protein. The profile shows some 300,000 distinct CDR3 sequences, approximately 16% of them singletons. The data stem from a study of T cells in Graves' hyperthyroidism and ophthalmopathy. J lost 3 bases, V lost 6 bases, and 2 bases had no gene match. This CDR3 contains 12 residues. Germline-derived CDR1 and CDR2 are MGHDK and SYGVNS.

The V gene is TRBV25-1, the J gene TRBJ2-7; 7 nucleotides agree with TRBD1. The sequenced sample consisted of blood. The TCR sequence derives from a man aged 25-45 years with Graves' hyperthyroidism. The CDR3 spells CASRTGSYEQYF. CDR3 DNA: TGTGCCAGCAGGACAGGGAGCTACGAGCAGTACTTC.